Detailed here is one T cell receptor (beta chain). The antigen remains undetermined. Germline CDR1 MNHEY, CDR2 SVGAGI. The CDR3 spans 13 residues. The V gene lost 0 bases and the J gene lost 3 bases, with 5 bases spanning the gap. The sample is drawn from a study of OX40 agonist ivuxolimab in advanced cancers. At the level of the study: Patients got intravenous ivuxolimab at 0.01 to 10 mg/kg every 2 weeks.

Study observations and caveats: With doses of 0.1 to 3.0 mg/kg, CD4+ and CD8+ blood T cells had undergone clonal expansion by week 6. Antigens targeted by the expanded peripheral T cells were not determined.

Profiling relied on immunoSEQ multiplex PCR, and the TCRdb table lists in-frame clones only, not all of them. The sample carries 50,000 to 60,000 clones, approximately 89% recorded once. The chain joins TRBV6-5 to TRBJ1-2; D ambiguous. The sequencing here drew on CD4+ or CD8+ T cells sorted from blood, taken in a trial of the OX40 agonist ivuxolimab. The origin of this receptor is an adult with an advanced solid tumor such as melanoma, head and neck, liver or kidney cancer. CDR3 residues: CASSYSTYYGYTF. CDR3 nucleotide sequence: TGTGCCAGCAGTTACTCAACCTACTATGGCTACACCTTC.